The source of this T cell receptor beta chain is a study of human T cells and chemical hapten exposure. The time point here: patch test 2, 6 weeks after DPC sensitization. As to treatment: therapeutic diphenylcyclopropenone sensitization with weekly scalp DPC. In this sample, this clonotype turned up many times. What it recognizes is unknown. Study results and limitations: Counts of expanded TCRs (at PT1) showed a positive correlation with patch test score. Alopecia in the donors means their immune response may deviate from healthy people's.

As the library was built, unique molecular identifiers were attached to individual cDNA molecules. TCRdb redid the calling of the RACE reads with MiXCR, one entry per CDR3 protein. This table holds some 89,000 distinct CDR3 sequences, 9.5% to 13% found once. In germline, CDR1 is KGHSH, CDR2 LQKENI. The V end lost 3 bases, the J end lost 4 bases, and 13 bases lay between the germline ends. There are 15 residues in the CDR3. The chain has TRBV18 and TRBJ2-1; D is uncertain. The input for sequencing was whole blood, taken in connection with sensitization to the hapten diphenylcyclopropenone (DPC). The receptor was derived from a woman aged 30 to 39 with alopecia areata. Some clones in this sample may be carry-over from other donors' samples. Written as DNA, the CDR3 is TGTGCCAGCTCACCGACACGCGCCCGATACAATGAGCAGTTCTTC. Translating it yields CASSPTRARYNEQFF.